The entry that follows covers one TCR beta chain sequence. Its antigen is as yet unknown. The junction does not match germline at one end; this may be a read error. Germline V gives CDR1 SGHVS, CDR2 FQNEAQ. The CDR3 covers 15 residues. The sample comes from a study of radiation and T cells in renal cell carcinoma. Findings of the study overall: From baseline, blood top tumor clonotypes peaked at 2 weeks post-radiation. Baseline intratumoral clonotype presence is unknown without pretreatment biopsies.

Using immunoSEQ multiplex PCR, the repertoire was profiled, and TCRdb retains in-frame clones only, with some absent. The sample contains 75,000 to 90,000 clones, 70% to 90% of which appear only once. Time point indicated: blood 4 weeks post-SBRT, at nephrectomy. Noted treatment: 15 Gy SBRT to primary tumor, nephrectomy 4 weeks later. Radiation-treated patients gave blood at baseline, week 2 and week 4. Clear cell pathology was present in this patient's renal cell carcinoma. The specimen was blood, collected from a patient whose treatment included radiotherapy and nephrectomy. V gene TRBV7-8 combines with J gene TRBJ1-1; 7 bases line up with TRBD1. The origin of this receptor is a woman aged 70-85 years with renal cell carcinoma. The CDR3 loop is CASSLTGSLKTEAFF. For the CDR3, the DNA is TGTGCCAGCAGTCTGACAGGGTCCTTGAAAACTGAAGCTTTCTTT.